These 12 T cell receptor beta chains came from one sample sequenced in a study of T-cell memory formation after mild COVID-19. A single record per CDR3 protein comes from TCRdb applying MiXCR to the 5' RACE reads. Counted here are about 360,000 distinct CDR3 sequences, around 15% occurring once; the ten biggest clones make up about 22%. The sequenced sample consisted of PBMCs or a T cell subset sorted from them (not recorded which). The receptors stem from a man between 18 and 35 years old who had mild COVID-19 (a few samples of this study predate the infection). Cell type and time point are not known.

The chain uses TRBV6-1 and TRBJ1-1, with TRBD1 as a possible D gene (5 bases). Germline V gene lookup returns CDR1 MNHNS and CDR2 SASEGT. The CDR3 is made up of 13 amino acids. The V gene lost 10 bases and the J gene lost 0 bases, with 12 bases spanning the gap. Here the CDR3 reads CATKQVLNTEAFF. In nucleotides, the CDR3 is TGTGCCACCAAACAGGTTTTGAACACTGAAGCTTTCTTT.

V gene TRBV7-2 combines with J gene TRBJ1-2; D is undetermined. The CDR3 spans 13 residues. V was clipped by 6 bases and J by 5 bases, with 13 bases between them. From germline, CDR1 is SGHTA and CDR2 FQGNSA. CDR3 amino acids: CASSYGGWYGYTF. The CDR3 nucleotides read TGTGCCAGCAGTTATGGAGGGTGGTATGGCTACACCTTC.

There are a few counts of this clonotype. The CDR3 reads CASSHGQGDRELFF. The CDR3 DNA follows: TGCGCCAGCAGCCACGGACAGGGGGACCGGGAGCTGTTTTTT. V and J are TRBV5-1 and TRBJ2-2, with TRBD1 identical over 10 bases. J gave up 9 bases and V 4 bases, and 6 bases lay outside the gene matches. CDR3 length: 14 residues. CDR1 and CDR2 from the germline V gene are SGHRS and YFSETQ.

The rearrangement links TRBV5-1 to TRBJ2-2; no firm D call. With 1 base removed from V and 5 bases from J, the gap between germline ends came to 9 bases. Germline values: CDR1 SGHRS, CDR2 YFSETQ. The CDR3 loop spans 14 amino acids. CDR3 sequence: CASSLYKETGELFF. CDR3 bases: TGCGCCAGCAGCTTGTATAAGGAGACCGGGGAGCTGTTTTTT.

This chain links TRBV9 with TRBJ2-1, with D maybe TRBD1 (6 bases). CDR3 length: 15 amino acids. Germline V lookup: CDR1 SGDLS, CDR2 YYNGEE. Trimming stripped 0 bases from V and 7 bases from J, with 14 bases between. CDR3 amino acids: CASSVATGRGNEQFF. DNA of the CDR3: TGTGCCAGCAGCGTAGCTACGGGCAGGGGAAATGAGCAGTTCTTC. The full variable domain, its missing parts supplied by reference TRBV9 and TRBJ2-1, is DSGVTQTPKHLITATGQRVTLRCSPRSGDLSVYWYQQSLDQGLQFLIQYYNGEERAKGNILERFSAQQFPDLHSELNLSSLELGDSALYFCASSVATGRGNEQFFGPGTRLTVL.

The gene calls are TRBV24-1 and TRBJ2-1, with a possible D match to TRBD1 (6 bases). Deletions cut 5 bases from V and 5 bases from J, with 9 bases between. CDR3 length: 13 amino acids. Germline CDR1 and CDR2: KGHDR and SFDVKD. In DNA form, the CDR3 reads TGTGCCACCAGTGGCGCAGGGGACAATGAGCAGTTCTTC. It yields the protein CATSGAGDNEQFF.

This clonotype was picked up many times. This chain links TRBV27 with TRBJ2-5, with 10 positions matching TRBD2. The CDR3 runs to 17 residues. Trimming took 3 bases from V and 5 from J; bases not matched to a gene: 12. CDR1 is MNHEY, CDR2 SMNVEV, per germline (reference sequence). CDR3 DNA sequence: TGTGCCAGCAGTTTCCACAAACTAGCGGGACGGCCTGAGACCCAGTACTTC. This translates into CASSFHKLAGRPETQYF.

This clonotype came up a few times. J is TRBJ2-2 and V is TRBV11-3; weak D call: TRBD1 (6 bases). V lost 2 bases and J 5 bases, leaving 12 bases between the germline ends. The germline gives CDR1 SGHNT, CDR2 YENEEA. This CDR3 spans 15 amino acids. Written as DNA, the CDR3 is TGTGCCAGCAGCTTAACCGTAGGGGGAACCGGGGAGCTGTTTTTT. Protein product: CASSLTVGGTGELFF. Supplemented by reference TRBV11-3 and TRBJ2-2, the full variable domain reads EAGVVQSPRYKIIEKKQPVAFWCNPISGHNTLYWYLQNLGQGPELLIRYENEEAVDDSQLPKDRFSAERLKGVDSTLKIQPAELGDSAVYLCASSLTVGGTGELFFGEGSRLTVL.

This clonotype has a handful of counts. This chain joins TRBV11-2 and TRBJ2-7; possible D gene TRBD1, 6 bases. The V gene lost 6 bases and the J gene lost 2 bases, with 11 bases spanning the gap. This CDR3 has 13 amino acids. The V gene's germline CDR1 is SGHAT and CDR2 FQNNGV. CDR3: CASSRDTAYEQYV. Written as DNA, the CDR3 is TGTGCCAGCAGTCGGGACACCGCCTACGAGCAGTACGTC.

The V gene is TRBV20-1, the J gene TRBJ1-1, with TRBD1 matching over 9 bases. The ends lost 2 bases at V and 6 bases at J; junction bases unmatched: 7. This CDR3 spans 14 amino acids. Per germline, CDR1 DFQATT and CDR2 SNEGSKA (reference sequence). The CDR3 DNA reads TGCAGTGCTAGACCGGGACAGGGAGTCCCTGAAGCTTTCTTT. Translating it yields CSARPGQGVPEAFF.

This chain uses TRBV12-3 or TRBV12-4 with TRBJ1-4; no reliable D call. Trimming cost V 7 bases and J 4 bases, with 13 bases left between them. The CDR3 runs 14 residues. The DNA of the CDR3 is TGTGCCAGCACCCGGCCGGATAGTAATGAAAAACTGTTTTTT. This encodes CASTRPDSNEKLFF.

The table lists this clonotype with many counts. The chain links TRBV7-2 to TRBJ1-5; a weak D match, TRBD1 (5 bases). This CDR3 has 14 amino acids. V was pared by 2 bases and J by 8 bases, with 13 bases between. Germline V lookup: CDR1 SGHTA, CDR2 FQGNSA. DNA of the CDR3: TGTGCCAGCAGCTTATATGGGGGGGTGAAGCCCCAGCATTTT. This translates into CASSLYGGVKPQHF.